This TCR beta chain was recorded in a study of control samples from healthy donors and cancer patients. CDR3 length equals 16 residues. The V and J ends lost 1 base and 4 bases respectively, with 16 bases between them. CDR1 and CDR2 from the germline V gene are SEHNR and FQNEAQ (reference sequence). Clones were sequenced by immunoSEQ multiplex PCR, and TCRdb holds only the in-frame ones, with some missing. The sample records tens of thousands of clones, about 85% being singletons. This chain uses TRBV7-9 with TRBJ1-1, with D possibly TRBD1 on 5 matching bases. The sequence derives from a man aged 25 to 40 in good health. Sequencing was performed on blood. This CDR3 is CASSLGGRGASTEAFF. DNA of the CDR3: TGTGCCAGCAGCTTAGGCGGTCGGGGCGCCTCCACTGAAGCTTTCTTT.